Listed here are 30 T cell receptor beta chains from one sample, sequenced in a study of blood T cell repertoires in COVID-19. The data were produced by immunoSEQ multiplex PCR, yet TCRdb's version contains in-frame clones alone and is incomplete. The data show 30,000 to 40,000 clones, with roughly 89% seen just once and 20% to 25% held by the top ten. Material for sequencing was peripheral blood. The receptor set was obtained from a man between 60 and 75 years old with active or convalescent COVID-19.

This clone was seen just once. The V gene is TRBV7-8, the J gene TRBJ2-1; no clear D. Trimming stripped 1 base from V and 5 bases from J, with 15 bases between. The CDR3 runs to 16 residues. Germline V gene data show CDR1 as SGHVS and CDR2 as FQNEAQ. The CDR3 protein is CASSLGSLVVDNEQFF. CDR3 DNA: TGTGCCAGCAGCTTAGGGTCTCTAGTGGTTGACAATGAGCAGTTCTTC.

This clone was found once. The chain is built from TRBV5-4 and TRBJ2-7, with D possibly TRBD1 on 6 matching bases. From germline, CDR1 is SGHNT and CDR2 YYREEE (reference sequence). The CDR3 sequence is 13 residues long. With 7 bases removed from V and 0 bases from J, the gap between germline ends came to 11 bases. The CDR3 sequence: CASGKGGSYEQYF. The CDR3, as DNA: TGTGCCAGCGGTAAAGGGGGCTCCTACGAGCAGTACTTC.

V is TRBV9 and J is TRBJ1-6; a possible D gene is TRBD1 (5 bases). This CDR3 has 15 residues. The germline gives CDR1 SGDLS, CDR2 YYNGEE. Trimming cost V 4 bases and J 7 bases, with 15 bases left between them. The CDR3 is CASSLGTADNSPLHF. CDR3 DNA sequence: TGTGCCAGCAGCCTAGGGACTGCCGACAATTCACCCCTCCACTTT.

CDR3: CATSLSGATVNEQFF. The DNA of the CDR3 is TGTGCCACCAGTTTGAGCGGGGCGACAGTTAATGAGCAGTTCTTC. The chain has TRBV24-1 and TRBJ2-1; 7 nucleotides match TRBD2. The V and J ends lost 6 bases and 7 bases, in that order; junction bases with no gene match: 11. The germline CDR1 and CDR2 sequences are KGHDR and SFDVKD. The CDR3 is 15 amino acids.

This clone showed up just once. The CDR3 region has the DNA TGTGCCAGCAGCGGATGGGACTACCAACAAGAGACCCAGTACTTC. The encoded protein is CASSGWDYQQETQYF. The chain combines TRBV7-8 with TRBJ2-5; TRBD2 matches 7 bases. In germline, CDR1 is SGHVS, CDR2 FQNEAQ. This CDR3 region has 15 residues. The V and J ends lost 5 bases and 2 bases, in that order; junction bases with no gene match: 8.

CDR3 sequence reads: CASSKTGTSQETQYF. CDR3 coding DNA: TGTGCCAGCAGCAAGACCGGGACTTCTCAAGAGACCCAGTACTTC. V is TRBV7-3 and J is TRBJ2-5, with D perhaps TRBD2 (6 bases). The CDR3 is 15 residues long. V was cut by 5 bases and J by 2 bases, with 15 bases left in between. Germline lookup yields CDR1 SGHTA and CDR2 FQGTGA. The whole variable domain, remainder taken from reference TRBV7-3 and TRBJ2-5, is GAGVSQTPSNKVTEKGKYVELRCDPISGHTALYWYRQSLGQGPEFLIYFQGTGAADDSGLPNDRFFAVRPEGSVSTLKIQRTERGDSAVYLCASSKTGTSQETQYFGPGTRLLVL.

CDR3 sequence: CASSRTSGRNEQYF. CDR3 bases: TGTGCCAGCAGTAGGACTAGCGGGAGGAACGAGCAGTACTTC. The chain is built from TRBV6-5 and TRBJ2-7; 14 nucleotides agree with TRBD2. CDR1 is MNHEY and CDR2 is SVGAGI in the germline V gene. The CDR3 is made up of 14 amino acids. The J segment lost 5 bases and the V segment lost 5 bases, leaving 2 bases of the junction unmatched.

The chain couples TRBV5-3 to TRBJ2-4, with a tentative D call TRBD2 (6 bases). TRBV5-3 belongs to the ORF category, with a function that is uncertain. The CDR3 spans 17 residues. The V end lost 8 bases, the J end lost 0 bases, and 21 bases lay between the germline ends. The CDR3 coding sequence is TGTGCCAGCTCGGGGTTTAATGGGACTCTAGCCAAAAACATTCAGTACTTC. Protein sequence: CASSGFNGTLAKNIQYF.

The rearrangement uses TRBV6-5 and TRBJ2-7; possibly TRBD1 for D (5 bases). The CDR3 runs 13 residues. Germline lookup yields CDR1 MNHEY and CDR2 SVGAGI. V lost 5 bases, J lost 1 base, and 9 bases lay in between. CDR3 loop: CASSRGSSYEQYF. The CDR3 DNA sequence: TGTGCCAGCAGTAGGGGTAGTTCCTACGAGCAGTACTTC.

The V and J genes are TRBV28 and TRBJ2-3; 12 positions match TRBD2. The CDR3 sequence is 17 residues long. CDR1 and CDR2 from the germline V gene are MDHEN and SYDVKM. The J segment lost 4 bases and the V segment lost 5 bases, leaving 10 bases of the junction unmatched. CDR3 region: CASSPSGRVLRPDTQYF. The CDR3, as DNA: TGTGCCAGCAGTCCTAGCGGGAGGGTCTTACGACCAGATACGCAGTATTTT.

In its sample, this clone was seen a few times. The rearrangement joins TRBV7-3 to TRBJ2-1, with TRBD2 as a possible D gene (6 bases). This CDR3 has 16 amino acids. The germline V gene encodes CDR1 SGHTA and CDR2 FQGTGA. V was pared by 1 base and J by 7 bases, with 17 bases between. The CDR3: CASSLMGLRVGNEQFF. The CDR3 nucleotides are TGTGCCAGCAGCTTAATGGGACTGCGGGTTGGTAATGAGCAGTTCTTC.

This sequence joins TRBV28 and TRBJ2-5; TRBD1 agrees at 10 bases. The V and J ends lost 6 bases and 8 bases, in that order; junction bases with no gene match: 12. Germline-derived CDR1 and CDR2 are MDHEN and SYDVKM. The CDR3 runs to 15 residues. CDR3 amino acids: CASRTRDRGSGTQYF. Written as DNA, the CDR3 is TGTGCCAGCAGGACCAGGGACAGGGGAAGTGGTACCCAGTACTTC. Full variable domain (outside the CDR3, taken from reference TRBV28 and TRBJ2-5): DVKVTQSSRYLVKRTGEKVFLECVQDMDHENMFWYRQDPGLGLRLIYFSYDVKMKEKGDIPEGYSVSREKKERFSLILESASTNQTSMYLCASRTRDRGSGTQYFGPGTRLLVL.

This chain joins TRBV9 and TRBJ2-1, with D possibly being TRBD2 (5 bases). Germline V CDR1 and CDR2: SGDLS, YYNGEE. The CDR3 extends over 14 amino acids. V was trimmed by 4 bases and J by 4 bases, leaving 12 bases between them. CDR3 sequence: CASSSWEKYNEQFF. DNA for the CDR3: TGTGCCAGCAGCTCTTGGGAGAAGTACAATGAGCAGTTCTTC.

As for this clone: Sequence at one end of the junction differs from germline and may be a read error. This sequence joins TRBV11-2 and TRBJ2-1; D call uncertain. Germline V gene lookup returns CDR1 SGHAT and CDR2 FQNNGV. The CDR3 is 15 residues long. CDR3 nucleotide sequence: TGTGCCAGCACCTTACTGACAATCGGTCGGAATGAGCAGTTCTTC. Amino acid sequence: CASTLLTIGRNEQFF.

The chain joins TRBV11-2 to TRBJ2-7; 7 bases fit TRBD1. The ends lost 5 bases at V and 2 bases at J; junction bases unmatched: 12. Germline V lookup: CDR1 SGHAT, CDR2 FQNNGV. The CDR3 runs 16 residues. The CDR3 coding sequence is TGTGCCAGCAGCCTGACCACCGGGACAGTGACCTACGAGCAGTACTTC. Encoded protein: CASSLTTGTVTYEQYF.

Only one count was recorded for this clone. J is TRBJ2-1 and V is TRBV9, with 7 bases that match TRBD2. V was clipped by 4 bases and J by 3 bases; unmatched bases: 10. Germline V CDR1 and CDR2: SGDLS, YYNGEE. This CDR3 contains 16 residues. The CDR3 loop reads CASSRMGGSNYNEQFF. In nucleotides, the CDR3 is TGTGCCAGCAGCCGAATGGGGGGGAGCAACTACAATGAGCAGTTCTTC.

The chain couples TRBV29-1 to TRBJ2-7; 8 nucleotides align to TRBD1. Germline loops: CDR1 SQVTM, CDR2 ANQGSEA. This CDR3 comprises 13 residues. J lost 4 bases, V lost 6 bases, and 8 bases had no gene match. The CDR3: CSVNRGFGYEQYF. The CDR3 DNA reads as TGCAGCGTAAACAGGGGGTTCGGGTACGAGCAGTACTTC.

A single count supports this clone. The chain uses TRBV5-4 and TRBJ2-7; 9 bases are shared with TRBD1. Germline CDR1 SGHNT, CDR2 YYREEE (reference sequence). This CDR3 comprises 15 residues. With 3 bases clipped from V and 2 bases from J, the junction kept 6 bases outside the gene matches. The CDR3 DNA sequence: TGTGCCAGCAGCTCTCCGGGACAGGGAACCTACGAGCAGTACTTC. Encoded protein: CASSSPGQGTYEQYF.

This chain links TRBV11-3 with TRBJ2-5; 9 nucleotides agree with TRBD2. The V and J ends lost 4 bases and 4 bases, in that order; junction bases with no gene match: 4. Germline V gene lookup returns CDR1 SGHNT and CDR2 YENEEA. CDR3 length: 14 residues. CDR3 bases: TGTGCCAGCAGCTCCGGACTAGCGAGAGAGACCCAGTACTTC. Translation gives CASSSGLARETQYF.

V gene TRBV7-9 combines with J gene TRBJ2-4; D perhaps matches TRBD2 (7 bases). V was cut by 2 bases and J by 3 bases, with 11 bases left in between. The CDR3 covers 15 residues. Germline CDR1 and CDR2: SEHNR and FQNEAQ (reference sequence). The CDR3 region is CASSLMGGLKNIQYF. The CDR3 coding sequence is TGTGCCAGCAGCTTAATGGGGGGGCTCAAAAACATTCAGTACTTC.

The chain employs TRBV28 and TRBJ1-5, with D tentatively TRBD1 (6 bases). This CDR3 comprises 17 residues. V was shortened by 1 base and J by 4 bases, with 17 bases between the two germline ends. CDR1 is MDHEN and CDR2 is SYDVKM in the germline V gene. CDR3 DNA: TGTGCCAGCAGTTTATCCAGCCAGGGGATGGGGAATCAGCCCCAGCATTTT. Amino acid sequence: CASSLSSQGMGNQPQHF.

The rearrangement links TRBV6-5 to TRBJ2-7; 7 bases are shared with TRBD1. The CDR3 contains 13 residues. Unmatched junction bases numbered 4, after V lost 8 bases and J lost 0 bases. CDR1 is MNHEY, CDR2 SVGAGI, per germline. CDR3 sequence (DNA): TGTGCCAGCGAACAGGGGAACTCCTACGAGCAGTACTTC. Protein: CASEQGNSYEQYF.

This clone has only a few counts. The genes are TRBV13 and TRBJ1-5; perhaps TRBD1 as D (5 bases). V lost 4 bases and J 6 bases, leaving 16 bases between the germline ends. The CDR3 spans 15 residues. CDR1 and CDR2 (germline): PRHDT, FYEKMQ (reference sequence). The CDR3 coding sequence is TGTGCCAGCAGCTCGCCACCGGGACTCCGTCAGCCCCAGCATTTT. This codes for CASSSPPGLRQPQHF.

The V gene is TRBV9, the J gene TRBJ2-5; 11 positions agree with TRBD2. The CDR3 runs to 18 residues. CDR1 is SGDLS, CDR2 YYNGEE, per germline. V lost 0 bases, J lost 5 bases, and 12 bases stayed unmatched. This CDR3 reads CASSVATGTSGRGETQYF. The CDR3 DNA follows: TGTGCCAGCAGCGTAGCCACCGGGACTAGCGGAAGGGGGGAGACCCAGTACTTC.

The chain carries TRBV12-5 and TRBJ2-1; 14 bases fit TRBD2. Trimming took 5 bases from V and 10 from J; bases not matched to a gene: 7. Germline V gives CDR1 LGHNT, CDR2 FRNRAP. This CDR3 has 15 residues. CDR3 amino acids: CASGAGTSGSREQFF. In DNA, the CDR3 is TGTGCTAGTGGTGCGGGGACTAGCGGGAGTCGAGAGCAGTTCTTC.

The chain couples TRBV30 to TRBJ1-3; tentatively, D is TRBD1 (6 bases). The CDR3 sequence is 13 residues long. V was trimmed by 7 bases and J by 0 bases, leaving 10 bases between them. CDR1 GTSNPN and CDR2 SVGIG come from the germline V gene (reference sequence). The CDR3 region is CALDRASGNTIYF. CDR3 sequence (DNA): TGTGCCTTGGACAGAGCCTCTGGAAACACCATATATTTT.

The rearrangement links TRBV7-2 to TRBJ2-1; D is perhaps TRBD2 (6 bases). In germline, CDR1 is SGHTA, CDR2 FQGNSA. This CDR3 has 15 amino acids. V dropped 3 bases and J dropped 5 bases, with 14 bases sitting between them. Written as DNA, the CDR3 is TGTGCCAGCAGCTTCCAGTCGTGGGGGGACAATGAGCAGTTCTTC. This encodes CASSFQSWGDNEQFF.

This chain links TRBV20-1 with TRBJ2-7, with D unresolved. Germline CDR1 and CDR2: DFQATT and SNEGSKA (reference sequence). V lost 3 bases to trimming and J lost 3 bases, with 15 bases between them. This CDR3 is built from 14 residues. The CDR3 bases are TGCAGTGCTAGTACCGGGTTCACGAGCTACGAGCAGTACTTC. It encodes CSASTGFTSYEQYF.

This chain connects TRBV6-2 or TRBV6-3 to TRBJ2-7; D remains ambiguous. There are 12 residues in the CDR3. Trimming cost V 1 base and J 4 bases, with 5 bases left between them. Germline CDR1 MNHEY, CDR2 SVGEGT. CDR3 in amino acids: CASSYFFYEQYF. The CDR3 DNA sequence: TGTGCCAGCAGTTACTTCTTTTACGAGCAGTACTTC.

The CDR3 reads CASSFVQGVGYTF. CDR3 nucleotides: TGTGCCAGCAGCTTTGTACAGGGAGTTGGCTACACCTTC. This sequence joins TRBV11-2 and TRBJ1-2; possibly TRBD1 for D (6 bases). V dropped 3 bases and J dropped 7 bases, with 12 bases sitting between them. The length of the CDR3 is 13 residues. CDR1 is SGHAT and CDR2 is FQNNGV in the germline V gene. Full variable domain (outside the CDR3, taken from reference TRBV11-2 and TRBJ1-2): EAGVAQSPRYKIIEKRQSVAFWCNPISGHATLYWYQQILGQGPKLLIQFQNNGVVDDSQLPKDRFSAERLKGVDSTLKIQPAKLEDSAVYLCASSFVQGVGYTFGSGTRLTVV.